This T cell receptor (beta chain) was profiled in a study of T cell responses to AZD1222 COVID-19 vaccine. CDR3 length: 17 residues. V dropped 1 base and J dropped 5; count of bases not matched to a gene: 11. The V gene's germline CDR1 is SGHVS and CDR2 FNYEAQ. Method: immunoSEQ multiplex PCR; TCRdb's copy keeps in-frame clones and lacks some. In the table there are 120,000 or so clones, around 87% of which are singletons. This receptor was identified in an adult in good health. Here the sequenced sample was peripheral blood, taken on day 0 of AZD1222 vaccination. V and J are TRBV7-6 and TRBJ1-5; 7 nucleotides agree with TRBD1. The CDR3 nucleotides are TGTGCCAGCAGCTTAGGGGTTTCGGGACAGCTTGATCAGCCCCAGCATTTT. The encoded protein is CASSLGVSGQLDQPQHF.